The source of this T cell receptor (beta chain) is a study of shared clonotypes between healthy human individuals. Whole-study results and caveats: Shared clonotypes across all four donors exceeded non-shared ones in generation probability. Shared across a handful of donors were roughly 5.3% of the naive CD4 clonotypes. Expectations were that clonotype sharing among donors would be affected by sequencing depth.

A remark on this clone: Its specificity is unknown. This CDR3 is also generated by other DNA sequences in the sample.

Several immunoSEQ 96-well plates shared each subset's DNA, each plate a replicate. Sequencing was performed with immunoSEQ multiplex PCR; in TCRdb, only in-frame clones are kept and a portion is missing. The sample shows 2 million or so clones, around 95% of them seen only once. The V gene lost 2 bases and the J gene lost 1 base, with 5 bases spanning the gap. The CDR3 has 14 amino acids. Germline lookup yields CDR1 KGHSH and CDR2 LQKENI. The chain joins TRBV18 to TRBJ2-2; no reliable D call. Specimen: naive CD4+ T cells sorted from blood. The subset: CD45RA+ positively selected. The sequence was collected from a man aged 18 to 35 in good health. DNA of the CDR3: TGTGCCAGCTCACCAAAGGGGAACACCGGGGAGCTGTTTTTT. It is translated as CASSPKGNTGELFF.